This passage covers 21 T cell receptor beta chains from one sample sequenced in a study of OX40 agonist ivuxolimab in advanced cancers. Profiled with immunoSEQ multiplex PCR; TCRdb holds only in-frame clones, not every one. The sample lists about 26,000 clones, 83% occurring once. Sequences were derived from CD4+ or CD8+ T cells sorted from blood, sampled in a trial of the OX40 agonist ivuxolimab. These receptors came from an adult with an advanced solid tumor such as melanoma, head and neck, liver or kidney cancer.

The gene calls are TRBV7-6 and TRBJ2-1; 8 bases fit TRBD2. This CDR3 region has 15 residues. The trim removed 5 bases at V and 2 bases at J, leaving 5 bases unmatched. Germline V gives CDR1 SGHVS, CDR2 FNYEAQ. This CDR3 reads CASSPTGGPYNEQFF. As DNA, the CDR3 is TGTGCCAGCAGCCCTACGGGGGGGCCCTACAATGAGCAGTTCTTC.

The chain carries TRBV27 and TRBJ1-1; D gene uncertain. V lost 7 bases and J lost 0, with 15 bases in between. The V gene's germline CDR1 is MNHEY and CDR2 SMNVEV (reference sequence). This CDR3 has 15 residues. CDR3 sequence: CASTPQESLNTEAFF. CDR3 DNA: TGTGCCAGCACCCCCCAGGAGTCCTTGAACACTGAAGCTTTCTTT.

There are a few counts of this clone. The chain is built from TRBV6-1 and TRBJ2-1; D not certain. Trimming pared 0 bases from V and 4 bases from J, leaving 7 bases between. The length of the CDR3 is 14 residues. The germline V gene has CDR1 MNHNS and CDR2 SASEGT. The CDR3 region is CASSEAQVYNEQFF. The CDR3 DNA reads TGTGCCAGCAGTGAAGCGCAAGTTTACAATGAGCAGTTCTTC.

The chain carries TRBV19 and TRBJ2-1; TRBD1 might be the D (7 bases). The CDR3 runs to 14 residues. Trimming took 4 bases from V and 3 from J, leaving 10 bases between them. CDR1 and CDR2 (germline): LNHDA, SQIVND (reference sequence). In nucleotides, the CDR3 is TGTGCCAGTAGTACAGGGGGACTCTACAATGAGCAGTTCTTC. It is translated as CASSTGGLYNEQFF.

The chain uses TRBV27 and TRBJ1-2; possibly TRBD1 for D (6 bases). V gave up 5 bases and J gave up 8 bases, with 12 bases separating them. The CDR3 extends over 12 amino acids. The germline gives CDR1 MNHEY, CDR2 SMNVEV (reference sequence). CDR3 residues: CASSGGARGYTF. The DNA for the CDR3 is TGTGCCAGCAGTGGGGGGGCGCGAGGCTACACCTTC.

The V call is TRBV7-9, the J call TRBJ2-7, with a weak D call TRBD1 (6 bases). The germline V and J ends were trimmed by 4 bases and 1 base, with 11 bases remaining between them. The CDR3 loop spans 14 amino acids. Germline V gene lookup returns CDR1 SEHNR and CDR2 FQNEAQ (reference sequence). CDR3 sequence (DNA): TGTGCCAGCAGCTCGCAGGGGACGTCCTACGAGCAGTACTTC. Its protein is CASSSQGTSYEQYF.

The chain links TRBV11-2 to TRBJ2-2; the match to TRBD1 covers 9 bases. CDR3 length: 17 residues. Per germline, CDR1 SGHAT and CDR2 FQNNGV. V gave up 7 bases and J gave up 5 bases; unmatched junction bases: 14. CDR3 in amino acids: CASTAAGQGSGTGELFF. The CDR3 DNA reads TGTGCCAGCACCGCGGCGGGACAGGGTTCGGGGACCGGGGAGCTGTTTTTT.

This rearrangement joins TRBV19 to TRBJ1-2, with a possible D match to TRBD1 (5 bases). The CDR3 length is 13 residues. V shed 3 bases and J shed 13 bases, with 18 bases lying between them. The V gene's germline CDR1 is LNHDA and CDR2 SQIVND (reference sequence). CDR3 loop: CASSMGPVEKGTF. CDR3 DNA sequence: TGTGCCAGTAGTATGGGACCCGTGGAAAAGGGCACCTTC.

There are a few counts of this clone. V usage is TRBV10-1 and J usage is TRBJ2-7; D call uncertain. Trimming cost V 6 bases and J 2 bases, with 2 bases left between them. From germline, CDR1 is WNHNN and CDR2 SYGVQD (reference sequence). The CDR3 consists of 10 residues. This CDR3 reads CASRPYEQYF. The CDR3 nucleotides read TGCGCCAGCAGGCCCTACGAGCAGTACTTC.

The sample holds one count of this clone. The chain combines TRBV27 with TRBJ2-1; TRBD2 might be the D (6 bases). From germline, CDR1 is MNHEY and CDR2 SMNVEV (reference sequence). Trimming pared 6 bases from V and 8 bases from J, leaving 23 bases between. The CDR3 loop spans 16 amino acids. The DNA for the CDR3 is TGTGCCAGCAGCTTGGGGACTGGACTCGGTAGGGATGAGCAGTTCTTC. Amino acid sequence: CASSLGTGLGRDEQFF.

The sample holds one count of this clone. The rearrangement uses TRBV19 and TRBJ2-7, with D uncertain. Germline V gene lookup returns CDR1 LNHDA and CDR2 SQIVND (reference sequence). V dropped 7 bases and J dropped 2 bases, with 12 bases sitting between them. The CDR3 length is 13 residues. CDR3 loop: CASKPGPAYEQYF. CDR3 coding DNA: TGTGCCAGTAAGCCCGGACCAGCCTACGAGCAGTACTTC. The full variable domain, in which reference TRBV19 and TRBJ2-7 provide the parts outside the CDR3, is DGGITQSPKYLFRKEGQNVTLSCEQNLNHDAMYWYRQDPGQGLRLIYYSQIVNDFQKGDIAEGYSVSREKKESFPLTVTSAQKNPTAFYLCASKPGPAYEQYFGPGTRLTVT.

This clone was detected a few times. This chain links TRBV6-5 with TRBJ2-5; no clear D. This CDR3 has 10 amino acids. The V gene's germline CDR1 is MNHEY and CDR2 SVGAGI. V was trimmed by 8 bases and J by 2 bases, leaving 3 bases between them. The CDR3 loop is CASGQETQYF. CDR3 nucleotide sequence: TGTGCCAGCGGGCAAGAGACCCAGTACTTC.

Of note for this clone: Other nucleotide sequences in the sample specify the same CDR3. This rearrangement joins TRBV6-1 to TRBJ1-5; TRBD1 is a possible D gene (6 bases). The CDR3 extends over 14 amino acids. V dropped 5 bases and J dropped 2 bases, with 10 bases sitting between them. Germline assignment: CDR1 MNHNS and CDR2 SASEGT. The CDR3 loop is CASSLRGGNQPQHF. CDR3 sequence (DNA): TGTGCCAGCAGTCTCAGGGGAGGCAATCAGCCCCAGCATTTT.

This clone was seen only once. The chain couples TRBV5-1 to TRBJ1-6; a possible D gene is TRBD1 (5 bases). The V gene's germline CDR1 is SGHRS and CDR2 YFSETQ. Trimming removed 3 bases at V and 8 bases at J, with 12 bases between. This CDR3 is built from 14 residues. The CDR3: CASSSWGGDSPLHF. CDR3 nucleotide sequence: TGCGCCAGCAGCTCCTGGGGGGGGGATTCACCCCTCCACTTT. The variable domain in full, with the rest retrieved from reference TRBV5-1 and TRBJ1-6, is KAGVTQTPRYLIKTRGQQVTLSCSPISGHRSVSWYQQTPGQGLQFLFEYFSETQRNKGNFPGRFSGRQFSNSRSEMNVSTLELGDSALYLCASSSWGGDSPLHFGNGTRLTVT.

The chain is built from TRBV6-5 and TRBJ2-1; D is tentatively TRBD1 or TRBD2 (6 bases each). This CDR3 region has 16 residues. V was shortened by 4 bases and J by 0 bases, with 13 bases between the two germline ends. In germline, CDR1 is MNHEY, CDR2 SVGAGI. CDR3 sequence reads: CASSSLGGNSYNEQFF. CDR3 nucleotides: TGTGCCAGCAGTTCCCTCGGGGGCAACTCCTACAATGAGCAGTTCTTC.

This rearrangement joins TRBV19 to TRBJ2-7; 9 bases align to TRBD1. Germline V gene data show CDR1 as LNHDA and CDR2 as SQIVND (reference sequence). V dropped 9 bases and J dropped 3; count of bases not matched to a gene: 6. This CDR3 spans 13 amino acids. DNA of the CDR3: TGTGCCAGCAGAAGGGGACAGGGCTACGAGCAGTACTTC. Amino acid sequence: CASRRGQGYEQYF.

Here the CDR3 DNA reads TGTGCCAGCAGCTTAGGCCTCGCGGACTACAATGAGCAGTTCTTC. Its protein is CASSLGLADYNEQFF. The chain has TRBV7-9 and TRBJ2-1, with unresolved D. Per the germline V gene, CDR1 is SEHNR and CDR2 is FQNEAQ (reference sequence). V was cut by 1 base and J by 3 bases, with 10 bases left in between. There are 15 residues in the CDR3. Based on the CDR3 plus reference TRBV7-9 and TRBJ2-1, the full variable domain is DTGVSQNPRHKITKRGQNVTFRCDPISEHNRLYWYRQTLGQGPEFLTYFQNEAQLEKSRLLSDRFSAERPKGSFSTLEIQRTEQGDSAMYLCASSLGLADYNEQFFGPGTRLTVL.

The chain recombines TRBV4-1 with TRBJ1-2; 7 nucleotides agree with TRBD1. The V and J ends lost 1 base and 0 bases, in that order; junction bases with no gene match: 5. Looked up from germline, CDR1 is MGHRA and CDR2 is YSYEKL. This CDR3 spans 16 amino acids. The CDR3 region has the DNA TGCGCCAGCAGCCAAGTGGCAGGGGGAACTAACTATGGCTACACCTTC. Protein sequence: CASSQVAGGTNYGYTF.

V is TRBV11-3 and J is TRBJ2-7; D unclear. With 4 bases removed from V and 2 bases from J, the gap between germline ends came to 12 bases. This CDR3 has 14 residues. CDR1 is SGHNT and CDR2 is YENEEA in the germline V gene. The CDR3 is CASSSRTAPYEQYF. CDR3 nucleotides: TGTGCCAGCAGCTCGAGGACGGCACCCTACGAGCAGTACTTC.

The chain is built from TRBV2 and TRBJ2-3; tentative D call: TRBD2 (7 bases). Germline V gene sequence: CDR1 SNHLY, CDR2 FYNNEI. V was clipped by 8 bases and J by 2 bases, with 8 bases between them. The CDR3 covers 12 residues. In DNA form, the CDR3 reads TGTGCCAGCGGGGGGGCCACAGATACGCAGTATTTT. It specifies CASGGATDTQYF.

The chain carries TRBV10-3 and TRBJ2-5; D perhaps matches TRBD1 (7 bases). Trimming removed 6 bases at V and 4 bases at J, with 15 bases between. This CDR3 spans 14 amino acids. Germline V gene sequence: CDR1 ENHRY, CDR2 SYGVKD. This CDR3 is CAISAGQEGETQYF. As DNA, the CDR3 is TGTGCCATCAGCGCCGGACAGGAGGGAGAGACCCAGTACTTC.